What follows are 27 T cell receptor beta chains derived from one specimen sequenced in a study of T-cell reconstitution after alpha-beta-depleted transplantation in children. A TCRbeta library incorporating unique molecular identifiers was prepared. TCRdb reprocessed the PCR reads via MiXCR and lists one record per CDR3 protein. The sample includes roughly 300,000 distinct CDR3 sequences, about 9.4% of them seen just once. Sequencing was performed on PBMCs from the stem cell graft donor, taken from the stem cell graft. These receptors were collected from a human donor who donated a stem cell graft to a child with acute lymphoblastic leukemia.

This clonotype was detected ten times or more. V gene TRBV5-5 combines with J gene TRBJ2-2; no firm D call. The CDR3 loop spans 14 amino acids. V lost 2 bases, J lost 2 bases, and 7 bases lay in between. The germline V gene encodes CDR1 SGHKS and CDR2 YYEKEE (reference sequence). CDR3 sequence: CASSFRSNTGELFF. The CDR3 coding sequence is TGTGCCAGCAGCTTTAGGTCCAACACCGGGGAGCTGTTTTTT.

This clonotype was seen a few times. The chain couples TRBV12-3 or TRBV12-4 to TRBJ2-3; either TRBD1 or TRBD2 may supply D (6 bases each). V lost 7 bases to trimming and J lost 4 bases, with 15 bases between them. The length of the CDR3 is 14 residues. In DNA, the CDR3 is TGTGCCAGCAAGGCCGGGGGCGGGTCAGATACGCAGTATTTT. As protein: CASKAGGGSDTQYF.

This clonotype was found a few times. V is TRBV7-2 and J is TRBJ2-5; 7 positions match TRBD2. Germline V gives CDR1 SGHTA, CDR2 FQGNSA. J lost 7 bases, V lost 7 bases, and 15 bases had no gene match. This CDR3 spans 15 amino acids. The CDR3 region has the DNA TGTGCCAGCACCCAGTCTAGCGGCGCTGGGGGGACCCAGTACTTC. It encodes CASTQSSGAGGTQYF. Combining the CDR3 with reference TRBV7-2 and TRBJ2-5 gives the whole variable domain GAGVSQSPSNKVTEKGKDVELRCDPISGHTALYWYRQSLGQGLEFLIYFQGNSAPDKSGLPSDRFSAERTGGSVSTLTIQRTQQEDSAVYLCASTQSSGAGGTQYFGPGTRLLVL.

This clonotype appeared a few times. The CDR3 loop reads CAISLKAGRTYNEQFF. Written as DNA, the CDR3 is TGTGCCATCAGCCTCAAAGCGGGACGGACCTACAATGAGCAGTTCTTC. The J gene is TRBJ2-1, the V gene TRBV10-3; 7 bases fit TRBD2. Germline V lookup: CDR1 ENHRY, CDR2 SYGVKD. This CDR3 spans 16 amino acids. V trimming: 6 bases; J trimming: 2 bases; junction bases outside the gene matches: 10.

In its sample, this clonotype was seen a few times. The rearrangement uses TRBV28 and TRBJ2-7; tentative D call: TRBD2 (6 bases). The CDR3 extends over 15 amino acids. Trimming removed 3 bases at V and 0 bases at J, with 12 bases between. Germline V gene data show CDR1 as MDHEN and CDR2 as SYDVKM. CDR3 residues: CASSLGGTNSYEQYF. The CDR3 DNA follows: TGTGCCAGCAGTTTGGGAGGAACCAACTCCTACGAGCAGTACTTC.

This clonotype was picked up many times. The chain joins TRBV28 to TRBJ1-5; D uncertain. The CDR3 length is 14 residues. Looked up from germline, CDR1 is MDHEN and CDR2 is SYDVKM. The V end was cut by 7 bases, the J end by 6 bases, with 16 bases between. DNA for the CDR3: TGTGCCAGCATCCCCACTTCAGCGGGTCAGCCCCAGCATTTT. This sequence encodes CASIPTSAGQPQHF.

This clonotype was seen at least ten times. The chain uses TRBV7-2 and TRBJ1-5; 8 positions agree with TRBD1. J gave up 7 bases and V 5 bases, and 4 bases lay outside the gene matches. CDR1 is SGHTA and CDR2 is FQGNSA in the germline V gene. This CDR3 spans 13 amino acids. CDR3 amino acids: CASSLRGHQPQHF. Written as DNA, the CDR3 is TGTGCCAGCAGCCTCAGGGGGCACCAGCCCCAGCATTTT.

The rearrangement links TRBV21-1 to TRBJ2-5; the table gives TRBD1 as D, unverified against the DNA. TRBV21-1 constitutes a pseudogene. The CDR3 covers 17 residues. The CDR3 DNA sequence: TGTGCCAGCAGCAAAGAGGTTAGGGACCGTGACAGAGAGACCCAGTACTTC. Residues: CASSKEVRDRDRETQYF.

CDR3: CASTRLAGTQETQYF. CDR3 nucleotide sequence: TGTGCCAGCACCAGACTAGCGGGCACCCAAGAGACCCAGTACTTC. This chain uses TRBV6-2 or TRBV6-3 with TRBJ2-5; 10 bases are shared with TRBD2. Trimming removed 7 bases from V and 1 base from J; junction bases left unmatched: 6. CDR1 is MNHEY, CDR2 SVGEGT, per germline. CDR3 length equals 15 residues.

The chain carries TRBV11-2 and TRBJ2-2; no clear D. The CDR3 is 16 residues long. The germline V and J ends were trimmed by 7 bases and 2 bases, with 17 bases remaining between them. The V gene's germline CDR1 is SGHAT and CDR2 FQNNGV. CDR3 nucleotide sequence: TGTGCCAGCAAATCACTTCTAGGGCCCAACACCGGGGAGCTGTTTTTT. Its protein product is CASKSLLGPNTGELFF.

In regard to this clonotype: At one end the junction does not follow the germline gene, possibly because of a read error. This chain links TRBV19 with TRBJ2-2, with a weak D call TRBD2 (5 bases). The germline V gene has CDR1 LNHDA and CDR2 SQIVND (reference sequence). The CDR3 is 14 amino acids. The CDR3 sequence: CASSNPTEPGEQFF. The CDR3 DNA follows: TGTGCCAGTAGTAACCCTACAGAGCCCGGGGAGCAGTTTTTT.

The rearrangement uses TRBV6-2 or TRBV6-3 and TRBJ2-1, with D perhaps given as TRBD1 or TRBD2 (5 bases each). The germline V and J ends were trimmed by 6 bases and 9 bases, with 12 bases remaining between them. Germline V lookup: CDR1 MNHEY, CDR2 SVGEGT. This CDR3 has 12 residues. The CDR3 nucleotides read TGTGCCAGCAGCCTACCCGGGACTGAGCAGTTCTTC. Translation: CASSLPGTEQFF.

The rearrangement links TRBV7-9 to TRBJ2-1; 8 bases match TRBD2. The V segment lost 5 bases and the J segment 8 bases; nucleotides outside the gene matches: 11. CDR3 length: 15 amino acids. Germline V gene data show CDR1 as SEHNR and CDR2 as FQNEAQ (reference sequence). The CDR3 nucleotides are TGTGCCAGCAGCCCTACTAGCGGCCATCCGGATGAGCAGTTCTTC. Translated, it gives CASSPTSGHPDEQFF.

Ten or more counts support this clonotype. This chain joins TRBV20-1 and TRBJ2-1; TRBD2 agrees at 9 bases. Germline CDR1 and CDR2: DFQATT and SNEGSKA (reference sequence). The CDR3 has 14 residues. The ends lost 5 bases at V and 3 bases at J; junction bases unmatched: 5. Here the CDR3 reads CSAARTSVYNEQFF. The CDR3 DNA sequence: TGCAGTGCTGCCCGGACTAGCGTCTACAATGAGCAGTTCTTC.

V usage is TRBV4-1 and J usage is TRBJ2-7; D not certain. The CDR3 has 14 residues. V gave up 3 bases and J gave up 2 bases, with 11 bases separating them. The germline CDR1 and CDR2 sequences are MGHRA and YSYEKL. The CDR3 here is CASSQVAEPYEQYF. The DNA of the CDR3 is TGCGCCAGCAGCCAGGTCGCGGAACCCTACGAGCAGTACTTC.

The chain links TRBV7-9 to TRBJ2-1, with D hard to call. V lost 1 base and J 9 bases, leaving 10 bases between the germline ends. This CDR3 is built from 13 residues. In germline, CDR1 is SEHNR, CDR2 FQNEAQ (reference sequence). The chain's CDR3 is CASSLVVGAEQFF. The CDR3 DNA follows: TGTGCCAGCAGCTTAGTTGTAGGAGCTGAGCAGTTCTTC. Based on the CDR3 plus reference TRBV7-9 and TRBJ2-1, the full variable domain is DTGVSQNPRHKITKRGQNVTFRCDPISEHNRLYWYRQTLGQGPEFLTYFQNEAQLEKSRLLSDRFSAERPKGSFSTLEIQRTEQGDSAMYLCASSLVVGAEQFFGPGTRLTVL.

As to this clonotype: A much larger clone lies one base from this, so it may be a read error. V is TRBV11-1 and J is TRBJ2-7; D may correspond to TRBD1 or TRBD2 (5 bases each). Trimming shortened V by 5 bases and J by 5 bases, and 7 bases separated the two germline ends. This CDR3 has 11 residues. CDR1 and CDR2 from the germline V gene are SGHAT and FQDESV (reference sequence). Here the CDR3 DNA reads TGTGCCAGCAGCGGGGGAAACGAGCAGTACTTC. Translating gives CASSGGNEQYF.

Only a few counts were recorded for this clonotype. This chain joins TRBV7-8 and TRBJ2-7, with D possibly TRBD2 on 6 matching bases. The CDR3 runs 15 residues. V was shortened by 2 bases and J by 5 bases, with 16 bases between the two germline ends. Germline CDR1 and CDR2: SGHVS and FQNEAQ. CDR3 sequence: CASSLQRERVHEQYF. The CDR3 nucleotides are TGTGCCAGCAGCTTACAACGGGAGAGGGTCCACGAGCAGTACTTC.

This clonotype has just a few counts. CDR3 bases: TGCGCCAGCAGCTCCACTACTAGCGGGAGTTCCTACGAGCAGTACTTC. As protein: CASSSTTSGSSYEQYF. This chain connects TRBV5-1 to TRBJ2-7, with TRBD2 matching over 11 bases. Looked up from germline, CDR1 is SGHRS and CDR2 is YFSETQ. Germline trimming cut 3 bases from V and 1 base from J; bases unmatched to any gene: 6. This CDR3 is built from 16 residues.

This clonotype was counted only a few times. The chain employs TRBV7-9 and TRBJ2-2; D is uncertain. Trimming cost V 5 bases and J 7 bases, with 14 bases left between them. Germline V gene data show CDR1 as SEHNR and CDR2 as FQNEAQ (reference sequence). The CDR3 extends over 14 amino acids. CDR3 loop: CASSPPRLIGELFF. In DNA form, the CDR3 reads TGTGCCAGCAGCCCACCGCGGCTCATCGGGGAGCTGTTTTTT.

This chain links TRBV20-1 with TRBJ1-1, with D unclear. The CDR3 is 12 residues long. V lost 3 bases to trimming and J lost 8 bases, with 13 bases between them. Germline loops: CDR1 DFQATT, CDR2 SNEGSKA (reference sequence). Here the CDR3 DNA reads TGCAGTGCTAGTAGGACCCGTTGGGAAGCTTTCTTT. This translates into CSASRTRWEAFF.

J is TRBJ2-3 and V is TRBV5-1; maybe TRBD2 (5 bases). Germline V gives CDR1 SGHRS, CDR2 YFSETQ. Trimming removed 3 bases from V and 2 bases from J, with 19 bases in between. This CDR3 contains 17 residues. The CDR3, as DNA: TGCGCCAGCAGCTCGTCGCAACTAGTCGACCCCACAGATACGCAGTATTTT. Translating gives CASSSSQLVDPTDTQYF.

The V call is TRBV7-2, the J call TRBJ2-5; maybe TRBD1 (8 bases). The CDR3 is 16 residues long. Germline values: CDR1 SGHTA, CDR2 FQGNSA. V shed 3 bases and J shed 7 bases, with 21 bases lying between them. The CDR3 is CASSFQTGGARGTQYF. The CDR3 DNA is TGTGCCAGCAGCTTTCAAACAGGGGGGGCGCGGGGGACCCAGTACTTC. The whole variable domain, filled in from reference TRBV7-2 and TRBJ2-5, reads GAGVSQSPSNKVTEKGKDVELRCDPISGHTALYWYRQSLGQGLEFLIYFQGNSAPDKSGLPSDRFSAERTGGSVSTLTIQRTQQEDSAVYLCASSFQTGGARGTQYFGPGTRLLVL.

Only a few counts were recorded for this clonotype. This chain links TRBV9 with TRBJ2-7, with D tentatively TRBD1 or TRBD2 (5 bases each). The CDR3 is 16 amino acids. V was clipped by 2 bases and J by 0 bases, with 15 bases between them. Looked up from germline, CDR1 is SGDLS and CDR2 is YYNGEE. For the CDR3, the DNA is TGTGCCAGCAGCGTGGGAGTCGGGACCCCCTCCTACGAGCAGTACTTC. Its protein is CASSVGVGTPSYEQYF. The full variable domain, with the rest looked up from reference TRBV9 and TRBJ2-7, is DSGVTQTPKHLITATGQRVTLRCSPRSGDLSVYWYQQSLDQGLQFLIQYYNGEERAKGNILERFSAQQFPDLHSELNLSSLELGDSALYFCASSVGVGTPSYEQYFGPGTRLTVT.

This clonotype came up many times. The chain recombines TRBV15 with TRBJ2-4; D is unresolved. Germline V gene data show CDR1 as LNHNV and CDR2 as YYDKDF (reference sequence). The CDR3 is 14 amino acids. V lost 4 bases, J lost 0 bases, and 7 bases lay in between. The CDR3 DNA is TGTGCCACCAGCATAACAGTAGCCAAAAACATTCAGTACTTC. It specifies CATSITVAKNIQYF.

There are many counts of this clonotype. The J gene is TRBJ2-2, the V gene TRBV5-6; no clear D. Germline CDR1 is SGHDT and CDR2 is YYEEEE. The CDR3 extends over 16 amino acids. V dropped 4 bases and J dropped 0 bases, with 13 bases sitting between them. The CDR3 loop is CASSPHDGSNTGELFF. The CDR3 bases are TGTGCCAGCAGCCCCCATGACGGATCGAACACCGGGGAGCTGTTTTTT.

This clonotype occurred a few times. The chain uses TRBV20-1 and TRBJ2-1; a weak D match, TRBD1 (7 bases). The V gene's germline CDR1 is DFQATT and CDR2 SNEGSKA (reference sequence). The V gene lost 6 bases and the J gene lost 3 bases, with 15 bases spanning the gap. The CDR3 loop spans 14 amino acids. CDR3 coding DNA: TGCAGTGCAAACCCAGGGGGAGGCTACAATGAGCAGTTCTTC. Protein product: CSANPGGGYNEQFF.